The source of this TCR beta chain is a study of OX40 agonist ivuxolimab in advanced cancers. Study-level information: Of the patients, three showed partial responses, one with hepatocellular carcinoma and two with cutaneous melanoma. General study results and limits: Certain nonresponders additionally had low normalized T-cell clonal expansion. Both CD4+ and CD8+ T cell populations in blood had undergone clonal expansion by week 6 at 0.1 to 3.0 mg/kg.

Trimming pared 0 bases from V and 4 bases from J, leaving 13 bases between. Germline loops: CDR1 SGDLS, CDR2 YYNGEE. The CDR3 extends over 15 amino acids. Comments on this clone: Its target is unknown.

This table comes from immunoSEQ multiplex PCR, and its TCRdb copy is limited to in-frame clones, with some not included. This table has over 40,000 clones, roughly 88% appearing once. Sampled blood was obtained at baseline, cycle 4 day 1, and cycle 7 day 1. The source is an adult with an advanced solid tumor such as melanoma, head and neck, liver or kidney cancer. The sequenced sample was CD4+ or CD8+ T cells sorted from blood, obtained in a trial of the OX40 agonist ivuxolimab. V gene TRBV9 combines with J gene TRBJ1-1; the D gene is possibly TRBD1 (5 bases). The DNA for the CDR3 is TGTGCCAGCAGCGTAGGGGCAGGGAAGGGCACTGAAGCTTTCTTT. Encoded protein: CASSVGAGKGTEAFF.